The 11 T cell receptor beta chains listed next were all sequenced from one sample in a study of cytomegalovirus exposure and HLA in healthy donors. In the PCR, 60 Vbeta and 13 Jbeta primers were used. Sequencing was performed with immunoSEQ multiplex PCR; in TCRdb, only in-frame clones are kept and a portion is missing. The data hold roughly 150,000 clones, with around 77% observed a single time. The source material was PBMCs. These receptors originate from a man aged 45-65 years in good health and CMV-seropositive.

On this clone itself: Its ends do not fully match the called genes, so a read error is possible. This chain connects TRBV5-6 to TRBJ2-1; 7 bases line up with TRBD1. The germline gives CDR1 SGHDT, CDR2 YYEEEE. This CDR3 is built from 14 residues. CDR3 region: CASSLWGQFNGQFF. The CDR3 nucleotides are TGTGCCAGCAGCTTGTGGGGACAGTTTAATGGGCAGTTCTTC.

This clone appeared once. The chain links TRBV11-3 to TRBJ2-6; D perhaps matches TRBD2 (6 bases). Deletions cut 0 bases from V and 2 bases from J, with 11 bases between. The CDR3 length is 17 residues. Looked up from germline, CDR1 is SGHNT and CDR2 is YENEEA. CDR3 sequence: CASSLDRGTAGANVLTF. DNA of the CDR3: TGTGCCAGCAGCTTAGATCGGGGGACCGCTGGGGCCAACGTCCTGACTTTC.

The chain couples TRBV28 to TRBJ1-2; the D is unclear. Trimming shortened V by 6 bases and J by 4 bases, and 24 bases separated the two germline ends. Germline assignment: CDR1 MDHEN and CDR2 SYDVKM. This CDR3 region has 17 residues. The CDR3 sequence: CASRILPPPPGGYGYTF. Written as DNA, the CDR3 is TGTGCCAGCAGGATCCTCCCCCCGCCCCCGGGAGGCTATGGCTACACCTTC.

The rearrangement uses TRBV28 and TRBJ2-7; no clear D gene. V lost 2 bases, J lost 0 bases, and 8 bases lay in between. The CDR3 length is 14 residues. Germline values: CDR1 MDHEN, CDR2 SYDVKM. CDR3 protein: CASSLDGFSYEQYF. The CDR3 region has the DNA TGTGCCAGCAGTTTAGATGGCTTCTCCTACGAGCAGTACTTC.

The V call is TRBV5-1, the J call TRBJ2-5; the D gene is possibly TRBD1 (6 bases). The J call is doubtful: the DNA matches TRBJ2-7 better. The CDR3 is made up of 14 amino acids. The germline V gene has CDR1 SGHRS and CDR2 YFSETQ. The CDR3 sequence: CASSFRDTSYEQYF. The CDR3 DNA follows: TGCGCCAGCAGCTTCCGGGACACCTCTTACGAGCAGTACTTC.

The chain combines TRBV5-1 with TRBJ2-3; no firm D call. This CDR3 is 14 amino acids long. The ends were cut back, 0 bases at V and 3 bases at J, with 8 bases in the middle. CDR1 and CDR2 from the germline V gene are SGHRS and YFSETQ. The CDR3 loop reads CASSLGLTTDTQYF. The CDR3 DNA reads TGCGCCAGCAGCTTGGGACTTACGACAGATACGCAGTATTTT.

The genes are TRBV2 and TRBJ2-6; the D gene is possibly TRBD1 (6 bases). The V gene's germline CDR1 is SNHLY and CDR2 FYNNEI. The CDR3 has 15 residues. The V gene lost 6 bases and the J gene lost 2 bases, with 11 bases spanning the gap. The DNA for the CDR3 is TGTGCCAGCAGGGAGAGGACAGCTGGGGCCAACGTCCTGACTTTC. This sequence encodes CASRERTAGANVLTF.

J is TRBJ1-4 and V is TRBV6-5; TRBD1 matches at 10 bases. Germline V gives CDR1 MNHEY, CDR2 SVGAGI. The V segment lost 6 bases and the J segment 7 bases; nucleotides outside the gene matches: 5. The CDR3 consists of 14 residues. The DNA of the CDR3 is TGTGCCAGCAGGTCCGGGACAGGGGTTGAAAAACTGTTTTTT. Translated: CASRSGTGVEKLFF.

This chain connects TRBV4-1 to TRBJ1-2; D not resolved. The CDR3 extends over 13 amino acids. The V and J ends lost 0 bases and 5 bases respectively, with 7 bases between them. CDR1 and CDR2 (germline): MGHRA, YSYEKL. The CDR3 DNA follows: TGCGCCAGCAGCCAAGAAAAAGCGTATGGCTACACCTTC. Amino acids: CASSQEKAYGYTF.

The chain couples TRBV7-2 to TRBJ2-1; 8 nucleotides align to TRBD1. Germline-derived CDR1 and CDR2 are SGHTA and FQGNSA. V was pared by 5 bases and J by 5 bases, with 11 bases of the junction left unmatched. The CDR3 spans 16 residues. In nucleotides, the CDR3 is TGTGCCAGCAGCCGAGCGTCGACAGGGGTCCACAATGAGCAGTTCTTC. Translation: CASSRASTGVHNEQFF.

The V gene is TRBV5-6, the J gene TRBJ1-4, with a weak D call TRBD1 (6 bases). V lost 4 bases and J 8 bases, leaving 27 bases between the germline ends. Looked up from germline, CDR1 is SGHDT and CDR2 is YYEEEE. This CDR3 is built from 18 residues. The CDR3: CASSQLTPVAGDGEKLFF. In DNA form, the CDR3 reads TGTGCCAGCAGCCAGTTGACCCCGGTAGCAGGGGATGGCGAAAAACTGTTTTTT.